The 24 T cell receptor beta chains given below trace back to one sample, sequenced in a study of OX40 agonist ivuxolimab in advanced cancers. Assay: immunoSEQ multiplex PCR; the TCRdb copy retains only in-frame clones and omits some. This sample yields about 6,900 clones, of which approximately 80% are seen a single time; around 37% belongs to the top ten. This material consisted of CD4+ or CD8+ T cells sorted from blood, taken in a trial of the OX40 agonist ivuxolimab. Source of these receptors: an adult with an advanced solid tumor such as melanoma, head and neck, liver or kidney cancer.

The rearrangement links TRBV5-1 to TRBJ1-1; D is perhaps TRBD1 (5 bases). The CDR3 covers 17 residues. The V end lost 2 bases, the J end lost 2 bases, and 19 bases lay between the germline ends. Germline V gene lookup returns CDR1 SGHRS and CDR2 YFSETQ. The chain's CDR3 is CASSFFTSRDLNTEAFF. Here the CDR3 DNA reads TGCGCCAGCAGCTTTTTTACGTCCCGGGACCTCAACACTGAAGCTTTCTTT.

J is TRBJ2-6 and V is TRBV1. TRBV1 is described as a pseudogene. The CDR3 consists of 17 residues. The CDR3 nucleotides are TGCACCAGCAGGGTTCGTTGTTTGCAAAGTCGGGCCAACGTCCTGACTTTC. Translating it yields CTSRVRCLQSRANVLTF.

V and J are TRBV4-1 and TRBJ2-7; TRBD1 is a possible D gene (6 bases). Trimming left V 2 bases short and J 2 bases short, with 19 bases between. The CDR3 consists of 17 residues. Germline lookup yields CDR1 MGHRA and CDR2 YSYEKL. The CDR3 nucleotides are TGCGCCAGCAGCCAAACAACCCCTGACAGGACCCCCTACGAGCAGTACTTC. Encoded protein: CASSQTTPDRTPYEQYF.

By share, this clone ranks as medium-sized. V and J are TRBV28 and TRBJ2-5, with D tentatively TRBD1 (5 bases). The V gene lost 8 bases and the J gene lost 2 bases, with 15 bases spanning the gap. Germline V gives CDR1 MDHEN, CDR2 SYDVKM. There are 14 residues in the CDR3. The CDR3 sequence is CASQGDREQETQYF. As DNA, the CDR3 is TGTGCCAGCCAGGGTGACAGAGAACAAGAGACCCAGTACTTC.

J is TRBJ2-1 and V is TRBV19, with D perhaps TRBD2 (5 bases). Germline CDR1 LNHDA, CDR2 SQIVND (reference sequence). Trimming shortened V by 4 bases and J by 5 bases, and 12 bases separated the two germline ends. This CDR3 comprises 14 residues. The CDR3 coding sequence is TGTGCCAGTAGTAGAGGGTGGAGTAACAATGAGCAGTTCTTC. Its translation is CASSRGWSNNEQFF.

This chain connects TRBV4-3 to TRBJ1-1; weak D call: TRBD1 (6 bases). This CDR3 is built from 14 residues. CDR1 is LGHNA and CDR2 is YSLEER in the germline V gene. V was cut by 0 bases and J by 6 bases, with 11 bases left in between. The CDR3 nucleotides are TGCGCCAGCAGCCAAGACTGGGGGCGGCCTGAAGCTTTCTTT. This sequence encodes CASSQDWGRPEAFF.

The chain combines TRBV7-2 with TRBJ2-3; D perhaps matches TRBD1 (6 bases). V lost 8 bases to trimming and J lost 3 bases, with 24 bases between them. The CDR3 contains 17 residues. In germline, CDR1 is SGHTA, CDR2 FQGNSA. The CDR3 sequence is CASCVGLGGAGTDTQYF. CDR3 coding DNA: TGTGCCAGCTGCGTGGGCTTAGGGGGAGCTGGGACAGATACGCAGTATTTT.

V usage is TRBV7-3 and J usage is TRBJ2-1, with 7 bases identical to TRBD2. V gave up 1 base and J gave up 7 bases; unmatched junction bases: 7. The CDR3 totals 15 residues. Germline values: CDR1 SGHTA, CDR2 FQGTGA. The CDR3 here is CASSLNGGRANEQFF. The DNA of the CDR3 is TGTGCCAGCAGCTTAAATGGCGGGAGAGCAAATGAGCAGTTCTTC. The whole variable domain, remainder taken from reference TRBV7-3 and TRBJ2-1, is GAGVSQTPSNKVTEKGKYVELRCDPISGHTALYWYRQSLGQGPEFLIYFQGTGAADDSGLPNDRFFAVRPEGSVSTLKIQRTERGDSAVYLCASSLNGGRANEQFFGPGTRLTVL.

The chain has TRBV27 and TRBJ2-5; TRBD2 agrees at 8 bases. Germline CDR1 reads MNHEY; CDR2 reads SMNVEV (reference sequence). This CDR3 is built from 17 residues. With 4 bases clipped from V and 4 bases from J, the junction kept 14 bases outside the gene matches. The DNA for the CDR3 is TGTGCCAGCAGTTCCCGACAAGCGGGAGTCTCTCGAGAGACCCAGTACTTC. It specifies CASSSRQAGVSRETQYF.

The CDR3 sequence: CASYDRGGEYYEQYF. In DNA form, the CDR3 reads TGCGCCAGCTACGATAGGGGGGGGGAGTACTACGAGCAGTACTTC. V and J are TRBV10-2 and TRBJ2-5, with D possibly matching TRBD2 (7 bases). TRBJ2-7 explains the end of the DNA better; the J call may be wrong. Germline V gene lookup returns CDR1 WSHSY and CDR2 SAAADI. This CDR3 spans 15 amino acids.

The rearrangement joins TRBV7-6 to TRBJ2-1; 11 positions match TRBD2. The CDR3 loop spans 16 amino acids. Germline V gene sequence: CDR1 SGHVS, CDR2 FNYEAQ. The V gene end was trimmed by 1 base and the J gene end by 2 bases; junction bases not matched to a gene: 1. The CDR3, as DNA: TGTGCCAGCAGCTTAGAGGGACTAGCGGCCTACAATGAGCAGTTCTTC. Amino acids: CASSLEGLAAYNEQFF.

The V gene is TRBV29-1, the J gene TRBJ1-1; 8 nucleotides match TRBD1. Per germline, CDR1 SQVTM and CDR2 ANQGSEA. The junction had 11 bases not matched to a gene; V was cut back by 5 bases and J by 0 bases. CDR3 length: 16 amino acids. The CDR3 reads CSVPSFNRGMNTEAFF. CDR3 nucleotide sequence: TGCAGCGTTCCTAGCTTTAACAGGGGGATGAACACTGAAGCTTTCTTT.

As regards this clone: One base separates it from a far larger clone, so it is likely a read error. Other DNA sequences from this sample encode an identical CDR3 as well. V and J are TRBV7-6 and TRBJ2-7; D remains unclear. The germline V gene has CDR1 SGHVS and CDR2 FNYEAQ. V gave up 4 bases and J gave up 3 bases, with 10 bases separating them. CDR3 length equals 13 residues. The CDR3 reads CASSSGPNYEQYF. The CDR3 DNA reads as TGTGCCAGCAGCTCCGGACCGAACTACGAGCAGTACTTC.

This clone was found a few times. At one of its ends the junction is not consistent with the germline gene, which may arise from a read error. This sequence joins TRBV11-3 and TRBJ2-7, with unresolved D. The CDR3 has 12 amino acids. Germline loops: CDR1 SGHNT, CDR2 YENEEA. The CDR3 protein is CASSSQSSEQYF. As DNA, the CDR3 is TGTGCCAGCAGCTCCCAATCCTCCGAGCAGTACTTC.

The gene calls are TRBV7-9 and TRBJ2-3; 8 nucleotides align to TRBD2. Per the germline V gene, CDR1 is SEHNR and CDR2 is FQNEAQ (reference sequence). The CDR3 runs 16 residues. With V trimmed by 3 bases and J by 5 bases, 10 bases remained unmatched. CDR3 protein: CASSLVVAGHKDTQYF. In nucleotides, the CDR3 is TGTGCCAGCAGCTTGGTGGTAGCGGGACATAAAGATACGCAGTATTTT.

This chain connects TRBV30 to TRBJ2-7; D possibly corresponds to TRBD2 (5 bases). The germline V gene has CDR1 GTSNPN and CDR2 SVGIG (reference sequence). The CDR3 totals 13 residues. The V end was cut by 0 bases, the J end by 2 bases, with 8 bases between. Written as DNA, the CDR3 is TGTGCCTGGAGTGTAAGCGGTACCTACGAGCAGTACTTC. Its protein product is CAWSVSGTYEQYF.

This chain joins TRBV29-1 and TRBJ2-7, with 11 positions matching TRBD2. The ends lost 4 bases at V and 5 bases at J; junction bases unmatched: 1. In germline, CDR1 is SQVTM, CDR2 ANQGSEA. The CDR3 is made up of 12 amino acids. The CDR3 DNA follows: TGCAGCGTTGCTAGCGGGAGGAACGAGCAGTACTTC. Residues: CSVASGRNEQYF.

In the case of this clone: A single base separates this from a much larger clone, so it may be a read error. J is TRBJ1-5 and V is TRBV2, with D tentatively TRBD1 (6 bases). The CDR3 is made up of 14 amino acids. CDR1 is SNHLY, CDR2 FYNNEI, per germline. The CDR3: CTSSEGDSNQPQHF. The DNA for the CDR3 is TGTACCAGCAGTGAGGGGGACAGCAATCAGCCCCAGCATTTT.

The rearrangement joins TRBV7-6 to TRBJ2-5; D is undetermined. V was trimmed by 5 bases and J by 1 base, leaving 11 bases between them. This CDR3 has 14 amino acids. Per the germline V gene, CDR1 is SGHVS and CDR2 is FNYEAQ. DNA for the CDR3: TGTGCCAGCAGCCCCATACTGATCCAAGAGACCCAGTACTTC. Encoded protein: CASSPILIQETQYF.

The rearrangement uses TRBV29-1 and TRBJ2-1; 12 bases map to TRBD2. The CDR3 is 14 residues long. Per germline, CDR1 SQVTM and CDR2 ANQGSEA. The J segment lost 9 bases and the V segment lost 8 bases, leaving 11 bases of the junction unmatched. This chain's CDR3 is CSFLTSGSSSEQFF. The CDR3 DNA reads TGCAGCTTCTTGACTAGCGGGAGCTCCAGTGAGCAGTTCTTC.

The V gene is TRBV4-1, the J gene TRBJ2-1; TRBD2 matches 12 bases. Trimming at V came to 3 bases and at J to 9 bases, leaving 6 bases not matched to a gene. The CDR3 covers 15 residues. The germline V gene encodes CDR1 MGHRA and CDR2 YSYEKL. The CDR3 DNA reads as TGCGCCAGCAGCCATCGGACTAGCGGGACGAGTGAGCAGTTCTTC. This encodes CASSHRTSGTSEQFF.

The rearrangement links TRBV5-5 to TRBJ2-5, with 8 bases fitting TRBD2. The CDR3 spans 15 residues. Germline V gives CDR1 SGHKS, CDR2 YYEKEE (reference sequence). The V gene end was trimmed by 3 bases and the J gene end by 4 bases; junction bases not matched to a gene: 8. The CDR3 is CASSSGTSLVETQYF. Here the CDR3 DNA reads TGTGCCAGCAGCTCCGGGACTAGTTTAGTAGAGACCCAGTACTTC.

This clone showed up just once. This chain joins TRBV4-3 and TRBJ2-3; 8 bases map to TRBD2. V lost 3 bases to trimming and J lost 6 bases; unmatched junction nucleotides: 8. The CDR3 is 15 amino acids. In germline, CDR1 is LGHNA, CDR2 YSLEER. The CDR3 region is CASSHGVSGGDTQYF. CDR3 nucleotides: TGCGCCAGCAGCCACGGGGTGAGCGGGGGCGATACGCAGTATTTT.

Points on this clone: The DNA is omitted, as the CDR3 cannot be located on it reliably, and the CDR3 follows TCRdb's listing. This chain connects TRBV25-1 to TRBJ2-2; TRBD2 is the table's D call and was not checked against the DNA. The CDR3 is 17 amino acids long, termini counted. Looked up from germline, CDR1 is MGHDK and CDR2 is SYGVNS. Here the CDR3 reads CASSESTGGLTPGSCFF.